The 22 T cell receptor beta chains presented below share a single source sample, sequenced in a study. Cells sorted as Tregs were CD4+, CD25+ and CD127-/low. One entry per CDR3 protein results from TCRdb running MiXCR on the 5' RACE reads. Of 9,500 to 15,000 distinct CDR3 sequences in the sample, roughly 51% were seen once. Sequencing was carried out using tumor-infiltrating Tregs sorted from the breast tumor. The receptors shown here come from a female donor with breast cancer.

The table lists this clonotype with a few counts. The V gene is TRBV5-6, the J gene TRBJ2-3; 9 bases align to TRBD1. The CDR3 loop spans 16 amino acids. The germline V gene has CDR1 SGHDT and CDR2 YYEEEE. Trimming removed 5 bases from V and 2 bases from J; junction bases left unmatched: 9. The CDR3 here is CASRRPGQGFTDTQYF. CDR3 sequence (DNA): TGTGCCAGCAGAAGGCCGGGACAGGGATTCACAGATACGCAGTATTTT.

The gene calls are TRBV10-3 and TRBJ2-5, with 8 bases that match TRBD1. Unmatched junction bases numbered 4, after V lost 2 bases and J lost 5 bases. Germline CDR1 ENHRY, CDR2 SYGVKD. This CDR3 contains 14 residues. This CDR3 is CAISEDRGSETQYF. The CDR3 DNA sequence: TGTGCCATCAGTGAGGACAGGGGTTCGGAGACCCAGTACTTC.

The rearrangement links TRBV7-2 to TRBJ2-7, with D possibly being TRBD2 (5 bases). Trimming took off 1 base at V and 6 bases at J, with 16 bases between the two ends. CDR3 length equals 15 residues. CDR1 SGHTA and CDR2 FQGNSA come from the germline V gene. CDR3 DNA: TGTGCCAGCAGCTTAGGCCCGACGACTATGGGCGAGCAGTACTTC. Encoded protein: CASSLGPTTMGEQYF.

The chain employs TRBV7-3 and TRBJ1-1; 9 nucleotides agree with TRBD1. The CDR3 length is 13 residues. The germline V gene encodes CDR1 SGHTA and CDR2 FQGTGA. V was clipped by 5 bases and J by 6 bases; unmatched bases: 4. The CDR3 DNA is TGTGCCAGCAGCCCCAGACAGGGGGCTGAAGCTTTCTTT. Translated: CASSPRQGAEAFF.

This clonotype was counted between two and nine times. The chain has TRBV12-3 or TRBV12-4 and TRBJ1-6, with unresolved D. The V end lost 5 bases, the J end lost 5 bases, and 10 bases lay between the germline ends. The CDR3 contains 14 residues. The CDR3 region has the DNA TGTGCCAGCAGTCTTTTAGCCAATAATTCACCCCTCCACTTT. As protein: CASSLLANNSPLHF.

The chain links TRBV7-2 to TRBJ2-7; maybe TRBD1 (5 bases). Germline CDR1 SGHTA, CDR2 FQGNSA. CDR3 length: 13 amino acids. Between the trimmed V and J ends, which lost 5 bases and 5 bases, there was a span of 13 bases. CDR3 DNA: TGTGCCAGCAGCATGAGAGCCAGGGACGAGCAGTACGTC. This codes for CASSMRARDEQYV.

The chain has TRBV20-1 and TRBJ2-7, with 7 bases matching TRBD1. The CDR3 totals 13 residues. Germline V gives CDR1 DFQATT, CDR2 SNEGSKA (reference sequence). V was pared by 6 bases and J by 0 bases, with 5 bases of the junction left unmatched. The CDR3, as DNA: TGCAGTGCCAGGGGGTTTTCCTCCTACGAGCAGTACGTC. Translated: CSARGFSSYEQYV.

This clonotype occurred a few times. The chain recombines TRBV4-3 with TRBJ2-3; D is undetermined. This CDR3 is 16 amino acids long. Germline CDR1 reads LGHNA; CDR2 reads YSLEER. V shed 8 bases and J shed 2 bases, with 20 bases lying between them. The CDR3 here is CASGPTEVEDTDTQYF. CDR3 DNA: TGCGCCAGCGGCCCCACCGAAGTGGAAGACACAGATACGCAGTATTTT.

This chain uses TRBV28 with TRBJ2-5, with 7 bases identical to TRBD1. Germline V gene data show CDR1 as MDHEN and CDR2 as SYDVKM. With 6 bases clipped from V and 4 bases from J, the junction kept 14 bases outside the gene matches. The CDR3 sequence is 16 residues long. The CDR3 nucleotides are TGTGCCAGCAGACCCGACCGACAGGGATCGGCAGAGACCCAGTACTTC. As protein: CASRPDRQGSAETQYF. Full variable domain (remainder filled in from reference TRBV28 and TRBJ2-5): DVKVTQSSRYLVKRTGEKVFLECVQDMDHENMFWYRQDPGLGLRLIYFSYDVKMKEKGDIPEGYSVSREKKERFSLILESASTNQTSMYLCASRPDRQGSAETQYFGPGTRLLVL.

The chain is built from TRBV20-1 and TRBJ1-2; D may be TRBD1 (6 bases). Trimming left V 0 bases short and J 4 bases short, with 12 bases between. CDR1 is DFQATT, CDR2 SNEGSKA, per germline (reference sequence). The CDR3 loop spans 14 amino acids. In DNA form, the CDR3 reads TGCAGTGCTAGAGAAGGGGGTAGGGTCTATGGCTACACCTTC. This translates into CSAREGGRVYGYTF.

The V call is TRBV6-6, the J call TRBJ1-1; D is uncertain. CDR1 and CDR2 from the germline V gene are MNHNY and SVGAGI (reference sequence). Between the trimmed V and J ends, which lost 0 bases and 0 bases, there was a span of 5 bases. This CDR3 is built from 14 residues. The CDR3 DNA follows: TGTGCCAGCAGTTACTCCAGAATGAACACTGAAGCTTTCTTT. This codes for CASSYSRMNTEAFF.

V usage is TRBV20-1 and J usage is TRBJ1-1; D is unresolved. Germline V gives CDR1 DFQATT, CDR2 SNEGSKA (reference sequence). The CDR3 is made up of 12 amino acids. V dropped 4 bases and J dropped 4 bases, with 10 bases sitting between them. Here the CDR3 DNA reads TGCAGTGCTACCGGCACCCCCACTGAAGCTTTCTTT. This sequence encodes CSATGTPTEAFF.

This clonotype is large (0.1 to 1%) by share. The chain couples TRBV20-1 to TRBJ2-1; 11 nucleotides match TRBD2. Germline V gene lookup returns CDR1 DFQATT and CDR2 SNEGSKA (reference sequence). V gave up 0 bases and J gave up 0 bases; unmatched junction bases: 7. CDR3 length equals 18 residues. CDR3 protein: CSARDYRTSGHSYNEQFF. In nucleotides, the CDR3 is TGCAGTGCTAGAGATTACAGGACTAGCGGGCACTCCTACAATGAGCAGTTCTTC.

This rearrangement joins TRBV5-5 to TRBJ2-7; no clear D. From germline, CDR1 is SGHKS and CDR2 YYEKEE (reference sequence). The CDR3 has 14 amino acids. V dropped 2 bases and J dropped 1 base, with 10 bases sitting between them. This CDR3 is CASSLVQRSYEQYF. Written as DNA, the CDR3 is TGTGCCAGCAGCTTAGTACAACGGTCCTACGAGCAGTACTTC. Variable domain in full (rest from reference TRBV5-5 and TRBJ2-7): DAGVTQSPTHLIKTRGQQVTLRCSPISGHKSVSWYQQVLGQGPQFIFQYYEKEERGRGNFPDRFSARQFPNYSSELNVNALLLGDSALYLCASSLVQRSYEQYFGPGTRLTVT.

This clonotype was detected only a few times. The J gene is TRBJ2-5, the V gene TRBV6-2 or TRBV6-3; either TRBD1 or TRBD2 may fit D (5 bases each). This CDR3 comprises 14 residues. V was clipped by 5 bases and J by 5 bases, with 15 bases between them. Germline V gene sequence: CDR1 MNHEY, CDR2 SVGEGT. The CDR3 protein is CASSRDHLQETQYF. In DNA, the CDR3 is TGTGCCAGCAGTCGGGACCATCTTCAGGAGACCCAGTACTTC.

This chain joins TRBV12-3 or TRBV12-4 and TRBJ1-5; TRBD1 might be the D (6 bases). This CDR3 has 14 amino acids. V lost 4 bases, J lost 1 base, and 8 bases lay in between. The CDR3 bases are TGTGCCAGCAGTTCCGGACAGAGCAATCAGCCCCAGCATTTT. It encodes CASSSGQSNQPQHF.

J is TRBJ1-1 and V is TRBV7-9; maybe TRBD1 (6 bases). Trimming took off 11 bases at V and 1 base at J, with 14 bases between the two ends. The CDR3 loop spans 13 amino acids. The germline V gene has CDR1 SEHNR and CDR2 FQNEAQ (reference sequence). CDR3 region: CASEGGQNTEAFF. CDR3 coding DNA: TGTGCCTCAGAGGGGGGACAGAACACTGAAGCTTTCTTT.

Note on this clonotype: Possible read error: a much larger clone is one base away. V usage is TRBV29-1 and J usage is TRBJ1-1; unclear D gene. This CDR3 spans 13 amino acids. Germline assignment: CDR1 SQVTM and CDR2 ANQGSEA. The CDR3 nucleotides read TGCAGCGGCGCTAGAACCATGAACACTGAAGCTGTCTTT. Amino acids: CSGARTMNTEAVF.

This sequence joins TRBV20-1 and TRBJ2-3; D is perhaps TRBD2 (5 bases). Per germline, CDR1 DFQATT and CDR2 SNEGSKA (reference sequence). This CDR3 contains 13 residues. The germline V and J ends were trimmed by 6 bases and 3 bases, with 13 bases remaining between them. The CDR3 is CSAPPEGTDTQYF. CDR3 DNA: TGCAGTGCCCCTCCCGAGGGAACAGATACGCAGTATTTT.

The chain's CDR3 is CATSRSTYEQYF. The DNA for the CDR3 is TGTGCCACCAGCAGGTCCACCTACGAGCAGTACTTC. This sequence joins TRBV30 and TRBJ2-7; D is ambiguous. This CDR3 comprises 12 residues. The germline CDR1 and CDR2 sequences are GTSNPN and SVGIG (reference sequence). V lost 8 bases and J 2 bases, leaving 13 bases between the germline ends.

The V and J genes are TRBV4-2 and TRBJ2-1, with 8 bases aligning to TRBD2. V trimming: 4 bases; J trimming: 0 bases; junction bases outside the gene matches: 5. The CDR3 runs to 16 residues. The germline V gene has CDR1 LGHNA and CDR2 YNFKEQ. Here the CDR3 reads CASSLSAGGSYNEQFF. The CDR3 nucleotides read TGTGCCAGCAGCCTGAGCGCGGGGGGCTCCTACAATGAGCAGTTCTTC.

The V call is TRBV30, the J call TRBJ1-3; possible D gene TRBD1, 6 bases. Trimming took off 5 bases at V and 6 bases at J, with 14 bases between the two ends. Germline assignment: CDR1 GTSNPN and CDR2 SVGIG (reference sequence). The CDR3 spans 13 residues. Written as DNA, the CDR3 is TGTGCCTGGCGAAACCAGGGGACAAACACCATATATTTT. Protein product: CAWRNQGTNTIYF.